Each of the 26 T cell receptor beta chains below was sequenced from the same sample in a study of vaccination effects on CD4 cells after COVID-19. These TCRs' antigens remain unknown. Clones were sequenced by immunoSEQ multiplex PCR, and TCRdb holds only the in-frame ones, with some missing. Of 37,000 or so clones listed, 60% to 75% were seen once; the top ten hold around 2.9%. Isolation of CD4+ T cells took place after ten to eleven days of culture. The sequenced sample was CD4+ T cells from PBMCs cultured without peptide, obtained before COVID-19 vaccination. These receptors were taken from a human donor who received a COVID-19 vaccine.

The chain employs TRBV6-5 and TRBJ2-3, with TRBD1 identical over 7 bases. The CDR3 covers 13 residues. J lost 2 bases, V lost 7 bases, and 3 bases had no gene match. Germline CDR1 and CDR2: MNHEY and SVGAGI. The CDR3 spells CASKDRVTDTQYF. Written as DNA, the CDR3 is TGTGCCAGCAAAGACAGGGTCACAGATACGCAGTATTTT.

This clone was counted a few times. The J gene is TRBJ1-2, the V gene TRBV30; D remains unclear. Germline CDR1 reads GTSNPN; CDR2 reads SVGIG (reference sequence). The V and J ends lost 3 bases and 6 bases respectively, with 5 bases between them. This CDR3 is 10 amino acids long. The CDR3 region has the DNA TGTGCCTGGAGCAAAAATGGCTACACCTTC. As protein: CAWSKNGYTF.

The V call is TRBV4-2, the J call TRBJ1-3; 7 nucleotides agree with TRBD1. After removal of 1 base from V and 0 bases from J, the junction contained 6 bases not matched to a gene. The CDR3 length is 17 residues. Germline CDR1 and CDR2: LGHNA and YNFKEQ. This chain's CDR3 is CASSQGIGGSSGNTIYF. CDR3 DNA sequence: TGTGCCAGCAGCCAAGGGATAGGGGGCTCCTCTGGAAACACCATATATTTT.

The sample holds a few counts of this clone. V and J are TRBV5-8 and TRBJ1-5, with D unclear. Per the germline V gene, CDR1 is SGHTS and CDR2 is YDEGEE. V gave up 4 bases and J gave up 6 bases, with 23 bases separating them. This CDR3 has 17 residues. The CDR3 DNA reads TGTGCCAGCAGCCCTCTATCGGGAGGAGGGTCCGGTCAGCCCCAGCATTTT. Residues: CASSPLSGGGSGQPQHF.

The chain has TRBV15 and TRBJ1-6, with D hard to call. The CDR3 loop spans 14 amino acids. The germline V gene has CDR1 LNHNV and CDR2 YYDKDF (reference sequence). V lost 0 bases to trimming and J lost 7 bases, with 7 bases between them. Here the CDR3 reads CATSRDGRNSPLHF. CDR3 in DNA: TGTGCCACCAGCAGAGACGGCAGAAATTCACCCCTCCACTTT.

This chain uses TRBV2 with TRBJ1-1, with TRBD1 matching over 7 bases. Germline V gives CDR1 SNHLY, CDR2 FYNNEI. V lost 6 bases, J lost 4 bases, and 8 bases stayed unmatched. The CDR3 covers 14 residues. The CDR3 nucleotides read TGTGCCAGCAGACAGGGGCGGGAGAGCACTGAAGCTTTCTTT. Protein sequence: CASRQGRESTEAFF.

This sequence joins TRBV5-1 and TRBJ2-3; 15 nucleotides agree with TRBD2. Unmatched junction bases numbered 5, after V lost 0 bases and J lost 6 bases. The CDR3 spans 17 residues. From germline, CDR1 is SGHRS and CDR2 YFSETQ. The CDR3 protein is CASSLEGLAGGADTQYF. The CDR3 DNA sequence: TGCGCCAGCAGCTTGGAGGGACTAGCGGGAGGAGCCGATACGCAGTATTTT. Combining the CDR3 with reference TRBV5-1 and TRBJ2-3 gives the whole variable domain KAGVTQTPRYLIKTRGQQVTLSCSPISGHRSVSWYQQTPGQGLQFLFEYFSETQRNKGNFPGRFSGRQFSNSRSEMNVSTLELGDSALYLCASSLEGLAGGADTQYFGPGTRLTVL.

The table lists this clone with a count of one. This chain uses TRBV28 with TRBJ2-7; 14 nucleotides align to TRBD2. Germline V gene sequence: CDR1 MDHEN, CDR2 SYDVKM. V was pared by 6 bases and J by 2 bases, with 6 bases of the junction left unmatched. The CDR3 length is 16 residues. CDR3 protein: CASSSGLAGAAYEQYF. The CDR3 DNA reads TGTGCCAGCAGCTCGGGACTAGCGGGAGCCGCCTACGAGCAGTACTTC.

The chain recombines TRBV28 with TRBJ1-5; 10 bases line up with TRBD1. The V gene end was trimmed by 6 bases and the J gene end by 7 bases; junction bases not matched to a gene: 12. Germline V lookup: CDR1 MDHEN, CDR2 SYDVKM. The length of the CDR3 is 16 residues. The CDR3 is CASSKSGTGVYQPQHF. CDR3 sequence (DNA): TGTGCCAGCAGCAAGTCCGGGACAGGGGTTTACCAGCCCCAGCATTTT. Based on the CDR3 plus reference TRBV28 and TRBJ1-5, the full variable domain is DVKVTQSSRYLVKRTGEKVFLECVQDMDHENMFWYRQDPGLGLRLIYFSYDVKMKEKGDIPEGYSVSREKKERFSLILESASTNQTSMYLCASSKSGTGVYQPQHFGDGTRLSIL.

This clone has a handful of counts. This rearrangement joins TRBV9 to TRBJ1-1; D remains unclear. Looked up from germline, CDR1 is SGDLS and CDR2 is YYNGEE. Trimming pared 4 bases from V and 0 bases from J, leaving 7 bases between. This CDR3 contains 13 residues. The CDR3 DNA is TGTGCCAGCAGCCCTAACCTGAACACTGAAGCTTTCTTT. Encoded protein: CASSPNLNTEAFF.

The chain couples TRBV7-6 to TRBJ2-2, with 10 bases identical to TRBD2. Trimming cost V 2 bases and J 4 bases; bases outside gene matches: 10. The germline V gene has CDR1 SGHVS and CDR2 FNYEAQ. The CDR3 is 18 residues long. The CDR3 DNA follows: TGTGCCAGCAGCTTATCGGCTAGCGGGAGTCGGTTCACCGGGGAGCTGTTTTTT. Translating it yields CASSLSASGSRFTGELFF.

The chain recombines TRBV4-1 with TRBJ2-7; 9 nucleotides match TRBD2. Germline CDR1 reads MGHRA; CDR2 reads YSYEKL. V was pared by 0 bases and J by 3 bases, with 6 bases of the junction left unmatched. The CDR3 has 16 residues. The CDR3 is CASSQDGGGAGYEQYF. The CDR3, as DNA: TGCGCCAGCAGCCAAGACGGCGGGGGGGCTGGCTACGAGCAGTACTTC.

This clone was found once. V usage is TRBV5-4 and J usage is TRBJ1-3; the D gene is possibly TRBD1 (5 bases). Germline loops: CDR1 SGHNT, CDR2 YYREEE (reference sequence). This CDR3 has 16 residues. Trimming pared 4 bases from V and 0 bases from J, leaving 14 bases between. The CDR3 loop is CASSPGGVISGNTIYF. Here the CDR3 DNA reads TGTGCCAGCAGCCCGGGGGGGGTGATCTCTGGAAACACCATATATTTT.

The chain recombines TRBV9 with TRBJ1-1, with 10 bases matching TRBD1. Germline V gives CDR1 SGDLS, CDR2 YYNGEE. This CDR3 has 17 residues. With 4 bases clipped from V and 2 bases from J, the junction kept 11 bases outside the gene matches. CDR3: CASSRTGGKRSNTEAFF. The CDR3 DNA is TGTGCCAGCAGCAGGACAGGGGGAAAACGTAGTAACACTGAAGCTTTCTTT.

The chain carries TRBV5-1 and TRBJ1-5; 10 bases map to TRBD1. Germline V gives CDR1 SGHRS, CDR2 YFSETQ. The V segment lost 0 bases and the J segment 4 bases; nucleotides outside the gene matches: 1. The CDR3 runs 15 residues. CDR3 sequence (DNA): TGCGCCAGCAGCTTGGGGGACAGGGGAAATCAGCCCCAGCATTTT. This encodes CASSLGDRGNQPQHF.

This chain links TRBV7-2 with TRBJ2-7; possible D gene TRBD1, 6 bases. Trimming removed 3 bases at V and 3 bases at J, with 15 bases between. The germline V gene has CDR1 SGHTA and CDR2 FQGNSA. There are 15 residues in the CDR3. The CDR3 spells CASSFPGHNNYEQYF. The CDR3, as DNA: TGTGCCAGCAGCTTTCCGGGACATAACAACTACGAGCAGTACTTC.

V gene TRBV11-1 combines with J gene TRBJ1-2; 9 bases match TRBD1. After removal of 5 bases from V and 2 bases from J, the junction contained 6 bases not matched to a gene. Germline CDR1 SGHAT, CDR2 FQDESV (reference sequence). This CDR3 contains 15 residues. The CDR3 protein is CASSLPGQGNYGYTF. In DNA form, the CDR3 reads TGTGCCAGCAGCCTCCCGGGACAGGGCAACTATGGCTACACCTTC.

This chain links TRBV2 with TRBJ2-5; D perhaps matches TRBD2 (5 bases). Germline V CDR1 and CDR2: SNHLY, FYNNEI. The CDR3 covers 11 residues. Trimming stripped 7 bases from V and 10 bases from J, with 13 bases between. CDR3: CASTDGDNQYF. The CDR3 nucleotides are TGTGCCAGCACCGACGGGGATAACCAGTACTTC.

The rearrangement joins TRBV19 to TRBJ1-3; D gene ambiguous. Germline V gene sequence: CDR1 LNHDA, CDR2 SQIVND (reference sequence). The CDR3 extends over 15 amino acids. V lost 4 bases, J lost 0 bases, and 10 bases lay in between. The CDR3 bases are TGTGCCAGTAGTAACGCGTATTCCTCTGGAAACACCATATATTTT. Protein sequence: CASSNAYSSGNTIYF.

This chain uses TRBV4-3 with TRBJ1-2; TRBD1 agrees at 8 bases. This CDR3 is 13 amino acids long. Trimming cost V 5 bases and J 5 bases; bases outside gene matches: 4. The germline gives CDR1 LGHNA, CDR2 YSLEER. CDR3 loop: CASSETGVYGYTF. In nucleotides, the CDR3 is TGCGCCAGCAGCGAGACAGGGGTATATGGCTACACCTTC.

The J gene is TRBJ1-3, the V gene TRBV7-2; D is ambiguous. Germline lookup yields CDR1 SGHTA and CDR2 FQGNSA. This CDR3 is built from 13 residues. The V and J ends lost 2 bases and 3 bases respectively, with 5 bases between them. The CDR3 sequence: CASSLIGGNTIYF. DNA of the CDR3: TGTGCCAGCAGCTTAATAGGTGGAAACACCATATATTTT.

This clone was observed a few times. The V gene is TRBV7-9, the J gene TRBJ2-1; 9 nucleotides agree with TRBD2. The CDR3 is made up of 15 amino acids. Germline CDR1 and CDR2: SEHNR and FQNEAQ (reference sequence). V trimming: 5 bases; J trimming: 1 base; junction bases outside the gene matches: 3. DNA for the CDR3: TGTGCCAGCAGCAGTAGCGGGAGATCCTACAATGAGCAGTTCTTC. Translating gives CASSSSGRSYNEQFF.

The chain couples TRBV25-1 to TRBJ2-5; D unclear. The V gene's germline CDR1 is MGHDK and CDR2 SYGVNS. V was pared by 4 bases and J by 5 bases, with 11 bases between. The CDR3 is made up of 13 amino acids. CDR3 nucleotide sequence: TGTGCCAGCAGTGCTGCCGGCGGCGAGACCCAGTACTTC. Translating gives CASSAAGGETQYF.

This chain uses TRBV15 with TRBJ1-1; TRBD1 aligns across 11 bases. The CDR3 has 16 amino acids. Germline trimming cut 5 bases from V and 3 bases from J; bases unmatched to any gene: 8. Germline V lookup: CDR1 LNHNV, CDR2 YYDKDF (reference sequence). Here the CDR3 DNA reads TGTGCCACCAGCCGTCCCGGGACAGGGGGGGACACTGAAGCTTTCTTT. It encodes CATSRPGTGGDTEAFF.

This clone was detected only a few times. J is TRBJ1-2 and V is TRBV7-2; 9 nucleotides align to TRBD1. The V gene's germline CDR1 is SGHTA and CDR2 FQGNSA. There are 14 residues in the CDR3. Trimming at V came to 3 bases and at J to 2 bases, leaving 1 base not matched to a gene. Here the CDR3 reads CASSLDRGNYGYTF. CDR3 in DNA: TGTGCCAGCAGCTTGGACAGGGGAAACTATGGCTACACCTTC.

The chain recombines TRBV11-2 with TRBJ1-1; 9 bases fit TRBD1. With 0 bases clipped from V and 8 bases from J, the junction kept 4 bases outside the gene matches. The CDR3 has 14 residues. Germline CDR1 is SGHAT and CDR2 is FQNNGV. As DNA, the CDR3 is TGTGCCAGCAGCTTAGAAGTCGGACAGGGGGAAGCTTTCTTT. Protein sequence: CASSLEVGQGEAFF.